The entry that follows covers one T cell receptor (beta chain) sequence. TCRdb called the 5' RACE reads again in MiXCR, with one record for every CDR3 protein. The sample gives about 60,000 distinct CDR3 sequences, nearly 30% of which show up once; roughly 2.1% is in the top ten. The CDR3 is 15 residues long. The V end lost 1 base, the J end lost 6 bases, and 13 bases lay between the germline ends. Germline V gene sequence: CDR1 SEHNR, CDR2 FQNEAQ (reference sequence). The TCR comes from a female donor with breast cancer. The chain carries TRBV7-9 and TRBJ2-1, with D maybe TRBD2 (6 bases). Sequencing used tumor-infiltrating naive CD4+ T cells sorted from the breast tumor. The subset: naive CD4+ T cells, CD4+CD45RA+CD25-. CDR3 residues: CASSLGTLASNEQFF. As DNA, the CDR3 is TGTGCCAGCAGCTTAGGGACACTAGCTTCCAATGAGCAGTTCTTC.